This T cell receptor (beta chain) was sequenced for a study of blood T cell repertoires in COVID-19 (dated by TCRdb to the early 2020s). Regarding the research as a whole: The collaborator samples originated in the United States, Italy and Spain and spanned the acute and convalescent phases of COVID-19. A freely available public database, intended as a resource for researchers studying the immune response to SARS-CoV-2, is where the repertoires were released. The prospective study material was composed of cDNA or gDNA derived from T cells, B-cell-depleted T cells, or PBMCs. Deeply sampled blood TCRbeta repertoires from subjects exposed to, actively infected with, or recovered from COVID-19 were included in the dataset. Samples were obtained from the ongoing ImmuneRACE study (first 160 participants) and from over 1,000 subjects provided by 6 global collaborators. Where HLA class I and class II types were available, the types were taken from metadata supplied by the sample provider, not from assay-based typing. Sample metadata almost always included a de-identified subject ID, COVID-19 status, age in years and sex.

Germline trimming: 3 bases from V, 5 bases from J; junction bases outside gene matches: 2. The germline V gene (reference sequence) specifies LNHDA as CDR1 and SQIVND as CDR2. Spanning cysteine to phenylalanine, the CDR3 consists of 14 amino acids. Only CDR3 DNA remains: 42 bases, in frame from the first base. Broad study findings and their caveats: The amount of clinical and demographic metadata varied by source and participant and was provided uncurated.

The immunoSEQ Assay, a bias-controlled multiplex PCR, was used to amplify TCRbeta CDR3 regions from genomic DNA. The original pipeline was this. The number of nucleated cells in each sample was estimated from the amplification of reference gene primers within the assay. Sequence reads were collapsed and filtered to measure the absolute abundance of every unique TCRbeta CDR3 rearrangement. For each sample, productive Simpson clonality was calculated as the square root of Simpson's diversity index across productive rearrangements. The source is immuneACCESS, and TCRdb retained only in-frame sequences with V and J called. Part of the clones is not carried over; for the studies checked, unresolved V genes explain less than half of this, and the remainder is unexplained. D and trimming come from the DNA, and the V and J calls and clone size come from that table. Present in this sample are fewer than 90,000 clones, more than 65% of which were seen just once. The ten largest clones take up around 10% of the sample.

Regarding this clone: Its antigen remains undetermined. Base qualities are not recorded, but no much larger clone differs from it by a single base.

Each collaborating institution followed its own protocols to collect whole blood in K2EDTA tubes. For TCRbeta analysis, collaborators shipped samples in one of three forms: frozen whole blood, isolated PBMCs, or DNA extracted from either of those sample types. What was sequenced was peripheral blood. The source of this sequence is a man aged 50-59 years with acute or convalescent COVID-19. The chain joins TRBV19 to TRBJ2-2, with TRBD1 identical over 8 junction bases. The CDR3 here reads CASSIRGRTGELFF. The DNA sequence is as follows: TGTGCCAGTAGTATCAGGGGGCGAACCGGGGAGCTGTTTTTT.